The 3 T cell receptor beta chains given below trace back to one sample, sequenced in a study of cytomegalovirus exposure and HLA in healthy donors. The PCR was carried out with 60 Vbeta primers and 13 Jbeta primers. Libraries were prepared by immunoSEQ multiplex PCR; TCRdb keeps only in-frame clonotypes and omits some of them. The sample lists about 150,000 clones; approximately 80% were seen once. The specimen was PBMCs. The receptor set was obtained from a woman in her 40s in good health and CMV-seropositive.

This clone was recorded only once. V usage is TRBV5-4 and J usage is TRBJ2-1; 11 nucleotides align to TRBD2. The CDR3 is 16 residues long. Germline CDR1 and CDR2: SGHNT and YYREEE (reference sequence). V trimming: 5 bases; J trimming: 0 bases; junction bases outside the gene matches: 4. The DNA for the CDR3 is TGTGCCAGCAGGCCTACTAGCGGGAGCTCCTACAATGAGCAGTTCTTC. Protein product: CASRPTSGSSYNEQFF.

This clone was found once. This rearrangement joins TRBV14 to TRBJ1-1, with D tentatively TRBD1 (6 bases). The CDR3 extends over 13 amino acids. Trimming left V 3 bases short and J 1 base short, with 6 bases between. Germline CDR1 is SGHDN and CDR2 is FVKESK. CDR3 bases: TGTGCCAGCAGCCAGGGGGCGAACACTGAAGCTTTCTTT. Its protein product is CASSQGANTEAFF.

This rearrangement joins TRBV27 to TRBJ2-1, with TRBD2 matching over 7 bases. The CDR3 is 13 residues long. Germline trimming cut 3 bases from V and 9 bases from J; bases unmatched to any gene: 5. Germline CDR1 MNHEY, CDR2 SMNVEV (reference sequence). DNA of the CDR3: TGTGCCAGCAGTTTCGGACTAGGACGTGAGCAGTTCTTC. It encodes CASSFGLGREQFF.